The 29 T cell receptor beta chains given below trace back to one sample, sequenced in a study of tumor-infiltrating lymphocytes in primary liver carcinoma. Making TCR beta cDNA involved approximately 0.5 ug total RNA and a constant-region primer. Libraries covering TCR beta were generated through three nested multiplex PCR rounds (using a slightly modified ARM-PCR). It was with TRBV1-TRBV30 forward primers and a C-beta reverse primer that the first two PCR rounds were run, at about 9 cycles each. TCRdb used MiXCR to reprocess the multiplex PCR reads, holding one entry per CDR3 protein. This table has 40,000 to 45,000 distinct CDR3 sequences, approximately 70% appearing once. For each extraction, RNA and DNA were obtained together from approximately 20-30 mg of unsorted bulk tissue. The specimen sequenced was liver tumor tissue from sampling region 2. The subset is: tumor region T2, inferior pole. These receptors came from a man aged 35 to 55 with primary liver carcinoma and hepatitis B virus infection.

Regarding this clonotype: A much larger clone differs from this one at a single base, so this may be a read error. DNA for the CDR3: TGCAGTGCTAGACTCTGGGGGGAGCAGTACTTC. Translated, it gives CSARLWGEQYF. The chain is built from TRBV20-1 and TRBJ2-7; perhaps D is TRBD1 or TRBD2 (5 bases each). V lost 2 bases and J lost 7, with 9 bases in between. The CDR3 extends over 11 amino acids. CDR1 is DFQATT and CDR2 is SNEGSKA in the germline V gene (reference sequence).

CDR3 residues: CASRQRGEKLFF. The CDR3 DNA follows: TGTGCCAGCAGGCAGAGGGGGGAAAAACTGTTTTTT. The chain carries TRBV5-4 and TRBJ1-4; a weak D match, TRBD1 (6 bases). The CDR3 extends over 12 amino acids. V lost 5 bases and J lost 8, with 10 bases in between. The germline gives CDR1 SGHNT, CDR2 YYREEE (reference sequence). The variable domain in full, with the rest retrieved from reference TRBV5-4 and TRBJ1-4, is ETGVTQSPTHLIKTRGQQVTLRCSSQSGHNTVSWYQQALGQGPQFIFQYYREEENGRGNFPPRFSGLQFPNYSSELNVNALELDDSALYLCASRQRGEKLFFGSGTQLSVL.

Details on this clonotype: The junction departs from germline at one end; a sequencing error may be responsible. The chain employs TRBV6-1 and TRBJ1-2, with D perhaps matching TRBD1 (5 bases). The germline V gene encodes CDR1 MNHNS and CDR2 SASEGT. CDR3 length: 15 amino acids. The CDR3 nucleotides read TGTGCCGGCAGCGAGAGCGCCGAGGGGTATGATGGCTACACCTTC. Protein product: CAGSESAEGYDGYTF.

In the case of this clonotype: The CDR3 end shows no conserved phenylalanine or tryptophan, and so a read error is likely. The V call is TRBV6-2 or TRBV6-3, the J call TRBJ2-7; D may be TRBD2 (5 bases). The CDR3 runs 13 residues. Germline values: CDR1 MNHEY, CDR2 SVGEGT. The V end was cut by 6 bases, the J end by 7 bases, with 16 bases between. CDR3 region: CASREDSHKEQYI. The DNA for the CDR3 is TGTGCCAGCAGGGAGGACTCCCATAAGGAGCAGTACATC.

Concerning this clonotype itself: As the CDR3 is not closed by the conserved phenylalanine or tryptophan, this likely results from a read error. The rearrangement links TRBV28 to TRBJ1-2; D is ambiguous. Germline V CDR1 and CDR2: MDHEN, SYDVKM. This CDR3 contains 13 residues. V lost 8 bases and J 0 bases, leaving 10 bases between the germline ends. The CDR3 nucleotides are TGTGCCAGCGGTCTGACAACTAACTATGGCTACACCTTA. As protein: CASGLTTNYGYTL.

On this clonotype itself: The CDR3 does not close with the conserved phenylalanine or tryptophan, likely indicating a read error. This sequence joins TRBV12-3 or TRBV12-4 and TRBJ2-1, with D tentatively TRBD1 (5 bases). This CDR3 is built from 13 residues. The V and J ends lost 2 bases and 10 bases respectively, with 12 bases between them. The CDR3: CASSLSDRGEQFL. DNA for the CDR3: TGTGCCAGCAGTTTATCCGATAGGGGAGAGCAGTTCCTC.

This clonotype was counted between two and nine times. Since a much larger clone is just one base distant, this may be a read error. The rearrangement joins TRBV5-1 to TRBJ2-7; D may be TRBD1 (5 bases). Germline CDR1 SGHRS, CDR2 YFSETQ. The CDR3 consists of 14 residues. The CDR3 sequence is CPSDESRTSYEQYF. Here the CDR3 DNA reads TGCCCCAGCGACGAATCGCGGACAAGCTACGAGCAGTACTTC.

This clonotype was seen a single time. At one boundary the junction diverges from the germline segment, which might be a read error. The chain recombines TRBV12-3 or TRBV12-4 with TRBJ2-4; maybe TRBD1 (6 bases). The CDR3 consists of 17 residues. DNA of the CDR3: TGCGCCAGCAGCTTTTTTGGCCCGGGACATGGTACAAACATTCAGTGCTTC. Its protein product is CASSFFGPGHGTNIQCF.

The V gene is TRBV4-2, the J gene TRBJ2-3, with D uncertain. The J call may be incorrect, as the DNA end agrees better with TRBJ1-5. This CDR3 is 15 amino acids long. Per the germline V gene, CDR1 is LGHNA and CDR2 is YNFKEQ. The CDR3 bases are TGTGCCAGCAGCCAAGGTTTGGAGGGCGGAGTTACGCAGCATTTT. Protein sequence: CASSQGLEGGVTQHF.

In nucleotides, the CDR3 is TGTGCCAACGGCTTAGGGGGCAATCAGCCCCAGCATTTT. Translating it yields CANGLGGNQPQHF. V gene TRBV11-2 combines with J gene TRBJ1-5, with D perhaps matching TRBD1 (5 bases). The CDR3 runs to 13 residues. Germline values: CDR1 SGHAT, CDR2 FQNNGV. Deletions cut 10 bases from V and 2 bases from J, with 12 bases between.

This clonotype was counted only a few times. This may come from a read error, since a much larger clone is one base off. The genes are TRBV30 and TRBJ1-1; no reliable D call. Germline CDR1 reads GTSNPN; CDR2 reads SVGIG (reference sequence). V gave up 5 bases and J gave up 0 bases, with 10 bases separating them. The CDR3 extends over 13 amino acids. CDR3: CAWGFVMNTEAFF. The CDR3 region has the DNA TGTGCCTGGGGATTCGTCATGAACACTGAAGCTTTCTTT.

This clonotype occurred many times. J is TRBJ2-7 and V is TRBV5-1, with D perhaps given as TRBD1 or TRBD2 (6 bases each). V dropped 4 bases and J dropped 0 bases, with 14 bases sitting between them. Germline loops: CDR1 SGHRS, CDR2 YFSETQ. This CDR3 has 15 amino acids. Here the CDR3 DNA reads TGCGCCAGCAGCCCGGGGGCCGTCAGCTCCTACGAGCAGTACTTC. Protein sequence: CASSPGAVSSYEQYF.

In regard to this clonotype: This sequence may be a read error, since a much larger clone differs from it by one base. J is TRBJ1-5 and V is TRBV2, with D perhaps TRBD1 (6 bases). CDR3 length: 14 residues. CDR1 SNHLY and CDR2 FYNNEI come from the germline V gene. The CDR3 nucleotides are TGTACCAGCAGGGACATGTATAGCAATCAGCCCCAGCATTTT. Its translation is CTSRDMYSNQPQHF.

To note about this clonotype: The junction departs from germline at one end; a sequencing error may be responsible. The V and J genes are TRBV11-3 and TRBJ2-1; TRBD2 is a possible D gene (6 bases). The CDR3 consists of 14 residues. CDR1 and CDR2 (germline): SGHNT, YENEEA. The CDR3 DNA reads as TGCGCCAACAGCTTAGGACGGGAGAAAAGTGAGCAGTTCTTC. It codes for CANSLGREKSEQFF.

This clonotype occurred a few times. The junction shows a germline mismatch at one end, possibly a read error. This chain links TRBV11-2 with TRBJ1-5, with TRBD1 as a possible D gene (6 bases). This CDR3 is built from 17 residues. Looked up from germline, CDR1 is SGHAT and CDR2 is FQNNGV. CDR3 coding DNA: TGTGCTAGCAACTTAGTAGGGGTAACAGGGAGCAATCAGCCACAGCATTTT. The encoded protein is CASNLVGVTGSNQPQHF. Drawing the rest from reference TRBV11-2 and TRBJ1-5, the complete variable domain is EAGVAQSPRYKIIEKRQSVAFWCNPISGHATLYWYQQILGQGPKLLIQFQNNGVVDDSQLPKDRFSAERLKGVDSTLKIQPAKLEDSAVYLCASNLVGVTGSNQPQHFGDGTRLSIL.

Comment on this clonotype: One end of the junction is discordant with germline, which a read error may explain. The J gene is TRBJ1-5, the V gene TRBV29-1; 7 bases agree with TRBD1. Germline V gene sequence: CDR1 SQVTM, CDR2 ANQGSEA. The CDR3 spans 13 residues. The CDR3: CSTGGGANQSQHF. The CDR3 DNA is TGCAGCACCGGAGGGGGCGCGAATCAGTCCCAGCATTTC. Supplemented by reference TRBV29-1 and TRBJ1-5, the full variable domain reads SAVISQKPSRDICQRGTSLTIQCQVDSQVTMMFWYRQQPGQSLTLIATANQGSEATYESGFVIDKFPISRPNLTFSTLTVSNMSPEDSSIYLCSTGGGANQSQHFGDGTRLSIL.

In the case of this clonotype: A junction boundary mismatches the germline segment, possibly from a read error. This chain links TRBV12-5 with TRBJ2-3; 8 positions match TRBD2. In germline, CDR1 is LGHNT, CDR2 FRNRAP. CDR3 length equals 15 residues. Here the CDR3 reads CASEESGSLADRQYF. CDR3 bases: TGTGCTAGTGAGGAAAGCGGGAGTTTGGCAGATAGGCAGTATTTT.

Details on this clonotype: Compared with germline, one end of the junction differs, possibly owing to a read error. V and J are TRBV30 and TRBJ1-2; unclear D gene. Germline CDR1 GTSNPN, CDR2 SVGIG (reference sequence). This CDR3 spans 12 amino acids. CDR3 amino acids: CAWTSTNYGYIF. CDR3 coding DNA: TGTGCCTGGACGTCAACTAATTATGGCTACATCTTC. Looking up the rest from reference TRBV30 and TRBJ1-2 gives the full variable domain: SQTIHQWPATLVQPVGSPLSLECTVEGTSNPNLYWYRQAAGRGLQLLFYSVGIGQISSEVPQNLSASRPQDRQFILSSKKLLLSDSGFYLCAWTSTNYGYIFGSGTRLTVV.

Concerning this clonotype: Sequence at one end of the junction differs from germline and may be a read error. CDR3: CASSMDRAGNQLQHF. The CDR3 DNA reads as TGTGCCAGTAGTATGGACAGGGCGGGCAATCAGCTCCAGCATTTT. This chain joins TRBV19 and TRBJ1-5, with 8 bases aligning to TRBD1. CDR1 is LNHDA and CDR2 is SQIVND in the germline V gene (reference sequence). The CDR3 is made up of 15 amino acids.

A note on this clonotype: The junction departs from germline at one end; a sequencing error may be responsible. The chain uses TRBV11-3 and TRBJ1-1; D gene ambiguous. CDR3 size: 13 residues. CDR1 and CDR2 from the germline V gene are SGHNT and YENEEA. CDR3 DNA: TGTGCCGGCAGCACGGGTTTGAACACTCAAGCTTTCTTT. This codes for CAGSTGLNTQAFF. The full variable domain, in which reference TRBV11-3 and TRBJ1-1 provide the parts outside the CDR3, is EAGVVQSPRYKIIEKKQPVAFWCNPISGHNTLYWYLQNLGQGPELLIRYENEEAVDDSQLPKDRFSAERLKGVDSTLKIQPAELGDSAVYLCAGSTGLNTQAFFGQGTRLTVV.

To note about this clonotype: A read error may produce the germline difference seen at one junction end. The V and J genes are TRBV30 and TRBJ2-5; 7 nucleotides line up with TRBD2. The V gene's germline CDR1 is GTSNPN and CDR2 SVGIG (reference sequence). The CDR3 spans 15 residues. CDR3 sequence (DNA): TGTGCCTGGGCAAGCCCCGCGGGACTAATAGAAACCCTGTACTTC. This encodes CAWASPAGLIETLYF.

Points on this clonotype: In this CDR3 the conserved last residue, phenylalanine or tryptophan, is missing, so a read error is likely. The chain combines TRBV4-3 with TRBJ1-5; no definite D call. V was pared by 4 bases and J by 0 bases, with 10 bases between. The CDR3 runs 15 residues. Germline-derived CDR1 and CDR2 are LGHNA and YSLEER. CDR3 loop: CASSRGYNSNQPQHS. CDR3 nucleotides: TGCGCCAGCAGCCGGGGTTATAATAGCAATCAGCCCCAGCATTCT.

The chain combines TRBV5-1 with TRBJ2-3; 8 bases are a match to TRBD2. The V and J ends lost 9 bases and 4 bases, in that order; junction bases with no gene match: 13. Germline-derived CDR1 and CDR2 are SGHRS and YFSETQ. The CDR3 is 15 amino acids. The CDR3 sequence: CANRTSRRAADTQYF. As DNA, the CDR3 is TGCGCCAACAGGACTAGCAGGAGGGCTGCAGATACGCAGTATTTT.

There are a few counts of this clonotype. One end of the junction is discordant with germline, which a read error may explain. The rearrangement links TRBV12-3 or TRBV12-4 to TRBJ2-2; weak D call: TRBD2 (6 bases). This CDR3 contains 16 residues. In nucleotides, the CDR3 is TGTGCCAGCAGCCTCCGTGGAGGGCGAAACACCGGGGGGCTGTTTTTT. It yields the protein CASSLRGGRNTGGLFF.

Remarks on this clonotype: One end of the junction does not line up with germline, which may come from a read error. The genes are TRBV28 and TRBJ1-3; no firm D call. There are 13 residues in the CDR3. Germline CDR1 is MDHEN and CDR2 is SYDVKM. In nucleotides, the CDR3 is TGTACCAGCAAGTTTCCCGGTGGGAACACCATATATTTT. Translating gives CTSKFPGGNTIYF.

The V and J genes are TRBV6-1 and TRBJ2-7; 8 positions agree with TRBD1. Germline CDR1 and CDR2: MNHNS and SASEGT. The J segment lost 3 bases and the V segment lost 0 bases, leaving 7 bases of the junction unmatched. There are 16 residues in the CDR3. The DNA for the CDR3 is TGTGCCAGCAGTGAAGCCCCGACAGGGGCGCTCTACGAGCAGTACTTC. This sequence encodes CASSEAPTGALYEQYF.

A word on this clonotype: Just one base apart from a much larger clone, this may be a read error. The chain is built from TRBV20-1 and TRBJ1-5, with TRBD1 as a possible D gene (5 bases). CDR3 length equals 16 residues. The germline CDR1 and CDR2 sequences are DFQATT and SNEGSKA (reference sequence). V was cut by 7 bases and J by 1 base, with 20 bases left in between. CDR3 nucleotide sequence: TGCAGTGGTGCCCGGGGGGAATGGTTAAGCAATCAGCCCCAGCATTTT. Protein: CSGARGEWLSNQPQHF.

To note about this clonotype: One junction end disagrees with the germline gene, perhaps due to a read error. V and J are TRBV5-4 and TRBJ2-7; 8 bases line up with TRBD2. The germline V gene has CDR1 SGHNT and CDR2 YYREEE (reference sequence). The CDR3 runs to 16 residues. The CDR3, as DNA: TGTGCCGGCAGCTTTGGTCGGGAGGGCCCTCAGGACGAGCAGCACTTC. Amino acid sequence: CAGSFGREGPQDEQHF.

Comments on this clonotype: A junction end diverges from the germline sequence, so it may reflect a read error. V gene TRBV29-1 combines with J gene TRBJ1-1; tentative D call: TRBD1 (5 bases). Germline CDR1 and CDR2: SQVTM and ANQGSEA. The CDR3 consists of 15 residues. The CDR3 DNA reads TGCAGCGGTGCCTTAGGGTGGGGCATGAACACTGTAGCTTTCTTT. Translating gives CSGALGWGMNTVAFF. The entire variable domain, with the rest obtained from reference TRBV29-1 and TRBJ1-1, is as follows: SAVISQKPSRDICQRGTSLTIQCQVDSQVTMMFWYRQQPGQSLTLIATANQGSEATYESGFVIDKFPISRPNLTFSTLTVSNMSPEDSSIYLCSGALGWGMNTVAFFGQGTRLTVV.